These T cell receptor beta chains were read from a single sample in a study of glioma-infiltrating T cells after dendritic cell vaccination. Using immunoSEQ multiplex PCR, the repertoire was profiled, and TCRdb retains in-frame clones only, with some absent. This table has some 24,000 clones, 85% to 90% appearing once. This specimen was blood, taken after dendritic cell vaccination. Every receptor here comes from a human donor with glioblastoma. CDR3s include the opening cysteine and the closing phenylalanine or tryptophan. The D gene is left open where the match is weak. For some rows the clone size is stated as once, few or many, or as a class when expanded; others skip it.

CDR3aa	CDR3nt	j_gene	d_gene	len	abundance	v_gene
CASKLAGDTSTDTQYF	TGTGCCAGCAAACTAGCGGGGGACACTAGCACAGATACGCAGTATTTT	TRBJ2-3	TRBD2	16	.	TRBV27
CASTSLTAELFF	TGTGCCAGCACGAGCCTCACCGCGGAGCTGTTTTTT	TRBJ2-2	.	12	.	TRBV7-6
CASSLATDYEQYF	TGCGCCAGCAGCTTGGCTACAGACTACGAGCAGTACTTC	TRBJ2-7	.	13	.	TRBV5-1
CASSSGTSVRTETQYF	TGTGCCAGCAGCTCCGGGACTAGCGTTCGGACAGAGACCCAGTACTTC	TRBJ2-5	TRBD2	16	.	TRBV5-6
CASSNGVQPQHF	TGTGCCAGCAGTAACGGAGTTCAGCCCCAGCATTTT	TRBJ1-5	.	12	.	TRBV27
CASSLCLATHSDNEQFF	TGTGCCAGCAGTTTGTGTTTAGCTACCCATTCCGACAATGAGCAGTTCTTC	TRBJ2-1	.	17	.	TRBV21-1
CASSTIHDRRNTIYF	TGTGCCAGTAGTACCATTCACGACAGAAGAAACACCATATATTTT	TRBJ1-3	.	15	.	TRBV19
CASSQEGGRSTDTQYF	TGCGCCAGCAGCCAAGAAGGGGGCAGAAGCACAGATACGCAGTATTTT	TRBJ2-3	TRBD1	16	few	TRBV4-1
CASSTGSHTQYF	TGTGCCAGTAGTACCGGTAGCCATACGCAGTATTTT	TRBJ2-3	.	12	.	TRBV19
CASSLVLATGELFF	TGCGCCAGCAGCTTGGTATTAGCGACCGGGGAGCTGTTTTTT	TRBJ2-2	.	14	.	TRBV5-1
CASSSFTDTQYF	TGTGCCAGCTCGAGTTTCACAGATACGCAGTATTTT	TRBJ2-3	.	12	.	TRBV18
CASSPSAGGLKTQYF	TGTGCCAGCAGTCCATCGGCAGGGGGCCTCAAAACTCAGTATTTT	TRBJ2-3	TRBD1	15	.	TRBV27
CASSDQAHISGNTIYF	TGTGCCAGCAGTGATCAGGCGCACATCTCTGGAAACACCATATATTTT	TRBJ1-3	.	16	.	TRBV6-1
CASSRTLGPMGNTIYF	TGTGCCAGCAGCCGAACCCTGGGGCCGATGGGAAACACCATATATTTT	TRBJ1-3	.	16	.	TRBV28
CASSQGETETYEQYF	TGCGCCAGCAGCCAAGGCGAGACAGAAACCTACGAGCAGTACTTC	TRBJ2-7	.	15	.	TRBV4-1
CASSQGLAGSEQYF	TGTGCCAGCAGCCAGGGACTAGCGGGCTCCGAGCAGTACTTC	TRBJ2-7	TRBD2	14	.	TRBV11-2
CASSRDRSSPAFF	TGTGCCAGCAGCCGGGACAGGTCCTCCCCAGCTTTCTTT	TRBJ1-1	TRBD1	13	once	TRBV11-1
CASSPLRRGIWDNEQFF	TGCGCCAGCAGCCCACTTCGAAGGGGGATCTGGGACAATGAGCAGTTCTTC	TRBJ2-1	.	17	.	TRBV23-1
CASSFVTAGEQYF	TGTGCCAGCAGCTTCGTCACGGCGGGGGAGCAGTACTTC	TRBJ2-5	TRBD2	13	once	TRBV7-9
CASSHGGTGRSNQPQHF	TGTGCCAGCAGCCACGGGGGGACAGGGCGAAGCAATCAGCCCCAGCATTTT	TRBJ1-5	TRBD1	17	.	TRBV7-9